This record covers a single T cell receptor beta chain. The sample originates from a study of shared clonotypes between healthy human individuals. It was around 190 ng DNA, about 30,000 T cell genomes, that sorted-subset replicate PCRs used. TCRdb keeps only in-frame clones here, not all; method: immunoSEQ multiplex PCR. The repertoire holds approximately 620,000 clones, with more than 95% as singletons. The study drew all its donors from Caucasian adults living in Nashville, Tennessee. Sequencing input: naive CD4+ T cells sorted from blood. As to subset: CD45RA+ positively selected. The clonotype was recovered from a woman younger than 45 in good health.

CDR3 region: CASSYSAGGHYGYTF. CDR3 bases: TGTGCCAGCAGTTACTCGGCGGGGGGCCACTATGGCTACACCTTC. The chain recombines TRBV6-6 with TRBJ1-2; a possible D gene is TRBD1 (6 bases). Germline CDR1 MNHNY, CDR2 SVGAGI (reference sequence). Trimming left V 0 bases short and J 3 bases short, with 11 bases between. This CDR3 is built from 15 residues.